Listed below are T cell receptor beta chains from one sample, sequenced in a study of response to subunit inactivated influenza vaccine. Each CDR3 protein gets one entry after TCRdb re-called the RT-PCR reads with MiXCR. Of around 520,000 distinct CDR3 sequences in the sample, roughly 10% were seen once. The sample was PBMCs from blood, taken on the day of vaccination. The receptors stem from a man aged 45-65 years who received an inactivated influenza vaccine. Each CDR3 is given with its conserved first and last residue. The order of the fields is clone size, V gene, J gene, D gene, CDR3 DNA, CDR3 protein. The D gene is left open where the match is weak. Size is omitted from some rows. Given values are once, few, many or a class for expanded clones.

clone_size: many
v_call: TRBV28
j_call: TRBJ2-2
d_call: TRBD2
cdr3_nt: TGTGCCAGCAGCTATAATTTAGCGGGAGCTAACCCCGGGGAGCTGTTTTTT
cdr3_aa: CASSYNLAGANPGELFF

clone_size: few
v_call: TRBV12-3/TRBV12-4
j_call: TRBJ1-5
d_call: NA
cdr3_nt: TGTGCCAGCAGTTTGGGGGACTCCAGACAGCCCCAGCATTTT
cdr3_aa: CASSLGDSRQPQHF

clone_size: few
v_call: TRBV28
j_call: TRBJ2-5
d_call: NA
cdr3_nt: TGTGCCAGTTCGCTCCAGGGAACGTTGGAGACCCAGTACTTC
cdr3_aa: CASSLQGTLETQYF

clone_size: NA
v_call: TRBV20-1
j_call: TRBJ2-6
d_call: TRBD1
cdr3_nt: TGCAGTGCTCGCAGGGACAGCTCCCCTGGGGCCAACGTCCTGACTTTC
cdr3_aa: CSARRDSSPGANVLTF

clone_size: few
v_call: TRBV7-2
j_call: TRBJ1-2
d_call: NA
cdr3_nt: TGTGCCAGCAGTCGTAACAGGGATCAGGGCTACACCTTC
cdr3_aa: CASSRNRDQGYTF

clone_size: many
v_call: TRBV5-1
j_call: TRBJ2-1
d_call: NA
cdr3_nt: TGCGCCAGCAGCTTTAACAGGGGAGGTTACAATGAGCAGTTCTTC
cdr3_aa: CASSFNRGGYNEQFF

clone_size: few
v_call: TRBV20-1
j_call: TRBJ1-1
d_call: NA
cdr3_nt: TGCAGTGCTAGGTCCGGGACGGCGAACACTGAAGCTTTCTTT
cdr3_aa: CSARSGTANTEAFF

clone_size: NA
v_call: TRBV4-3
j_call: TRBJ2-1
d_call: NA
cdr3_nt: TGCGCCAGCAGCCAAGAGGAGGGGGTGTCCTACAATGAGCAGTTCTTC
cdr3_aa: CASSQEEGVSYNEQFF

clone_size: once
v_call: TRBV7-2
j_call: TRBJ2-5
d_call: TRBD2
cdr3_nt: TGTGCCAGCAGCTTAAAACTAGCGGGAGCGACCCAGTACTTC
cdr3_aa: CASSLKLAGATQYF

clone_size: NA
v_call: TRBV2
j_call: TRBJ2-5
d_call: TRBD2
cdr3_nt: TGTGCCAGCAGTGAATCAGCTGGGGGGGACCAAGAGACCCAGTACTTC
cdr3_aa: CASSESAGGDQETQYF

clone_size: few
v_call: TRBV7-9
j_call: TRBJ2-2
d_call: TRBD2
cdr3_nt: TGTGCCAGCAGTCCCCGGGTGGGGGGGACCACCGGGGAGCTGTTTTTT
cdr3_aa: CASSPRVGGTTGELFF

clone_size: NA
v_call: TRBV4-1
j_call: TRBJ2-5
d_call: NA
cdr3_nt: TGCGCCAGCAGCCCCGGACTGGGTTCTGAGACGAGGGAGACCCAGTACTTC
cdr3_aa: CASSPGLGSETRETQYF

clone_size: NA
v_call: TRBV2
j_call: TRBJ1-2
d_call: NA
cdr3_nt: TGTGCCAGCAGTGAAGGTCAGACAAACAATGGCTACACCTTC
cdr3_aa: CASSEGQTNNGYTF

clone_size: few
v_call: TRBV27
j_call: TRBJ1-6
d_call: NA
cdr3_nt: TGTGCCAGCAGGATACAGGGCGAAGTTTCTAATTCACCCCTCCACTTT
cdr3_aa: CASRIQGEVSNSPLHF

clone_size: few
v_call: TRBV7-9
j_call: TRBJ1-2
d_call: NA
cdr3_nt: TGTGCCAGCCGACCGGGAGGGGACTATGGCTACACCTTC
cdr3_aa: CASRPGGDYGYTF

clone_size: few
v_call: TRBV9
j_call: TRBJ2-3
d_call: NA
cdr3_nt: TGTGCCAGCAGCGGCGCTTTACGGAGCACAGATACGCAGTATTTT
cdr3_aa: CASSGALRSTDTQYF

clone_size: few
v_call: TRBV2
j_call: TRBJ2-7
d_call: TRBD2
cdr3_nt: TGTGCCAGCAGTGGGGCTAGCGGGGGGCCCTACGAGCAGTACTTC
cdr3_aa: CASSGASGGPYEQYF

clone_size: few
v_call: TRBV6-2/TRBV6-3
j_call: TRBJ2-5
d_call: NA
cdr3_nt: TGTGCCAGCAGCAACCGGGACTTACAAGAGACCCAGTACTTC
cdr3_aa: CASSNRDLQETQYF

clone_size: few
v_call: TRBV19
j_call: TRBJ2-1
d_call: TRBD2
cdr3_nt: TGTGCCAGTAGTATTAAGGCGGGAGCCAATGAGCAGTTCTTC
cdr3_aa: CASSIKAGANEQFF

clone_size: few
v_call: TRBV5-1
j_call: TRBJ2-1
d_call: NA
cdr3_nt: TGCGCCAGCAGCTTGCTGGACTGGAGGGACCTGACGTTCTTC
cdr3_aa: CASSLLDWRDLTFF

clone_size: NA
v_call: TRBV28
j_call: TRBJ2-7
d_call: NA
cdr3_nt: TGTGCCAGCAGTGTTGGACAAGCCGAGCAGTACTTC
cdr3_aa: CASSVGQAEQYF

clone_size: NA
v_call: TRBV7-9
j_call: TRBJ1-3
d_call: NA
cdr3_nt: TGTGCCAGCAGCTCAGGTCTCGGGGATACAAGAAACACCATATATTTT
cdr3_aa: CASSSGLGDTRNTIYF

clone_size: many
v_call: TRBV5-1
j_call: TRBJ2-1
d_call: NA
cdr3_nt: TGCGCCAGCAGCAAGGCGCCGGAGCCATCTTACAATGAGCAGTTCTTC
cdr3_aa: CASSKAPEPSYNEQFF

clone_size: NA
v_call: TRBV28
j_call: TRBJ2-7
d_call: NA
cdr3_nt: TGTGCCAGGAGTTTCGTCGGTCTTGCGTCGGAGCAGTACTTC
cdr3_aa: CARSFVGLASEQYF

clone_size: NA
v_call: TRBV29-1
j_call: TRBJ1-1
d_call: NA
cdr3_nt: TGCAGCGGGGGTGGTCGGAACACTGAAGCTTTCTTT
cdr3_aa: CSGGGRNTEAFF

clone_size: NA
v_call: TRBV20-1
j_call: TRBJ2-1
d_call: NA
cdr3_nt: TGCAGTGCTAGTTCCGGGGCAGGTGTCTATGAGCAGTTCTTC
cdr3_aa: CSASSGAGVYEQFF

clone_size: NA
v_call: TRBV14
j_call: TRBJ2-7
d_call: TRBD2
cdr3_nt: TGTGCCAGCAGCCCTCGAGTGGGGCTAGCGGGAGGGTACGAGCAGTACTTC
cdr3_aa: CASSPRVGLAGGYEQYF

clone_size: NA
v_call: TRBV12-3/TRBV12-4
j_call: TRBJ2-3
d_call: TRBD2
cdr3_nt: TGTGCCAGCAGTTTTGGGCGGGGGGGCACAGATACGCAGTATTTT
cdr3_aa: CASSFGRGGTDTQYF

clone_size: NA
v_call: TRBV5-1
j_call: TRBJ2-5
d_call: NA
cdr3_nt: TGCGCCAGCAGCTTGGCCGGGGAAGGGACCCAGTACTTC
cdr3_aa: CASSLAGEGTQYF

clone_size: NA
v_call: TRBV4-1
j_call: TRBJ2-1
d_call: NA
cdr3_nt: TGCGCCAGCAGCCAAGACGGCGTCATCTACAATGAGCAGTTCTTC
cdr3_aa: CASSQDGVIYNEQFF

clone_size: many
v_call: TRBV5-1
j_call: TRBJ1-2
d_call: TRBD1
cdr3_nt: TGCGCCAGCAGCTCGGGACGGACAGGGAATGGCTACACCTTC
cdr3_aa: CASSSGRTGNGYTF

clone_size: few
v_call: TRBV10-2
j_call: TRBJ2-3
d_call: NA
cdr3_nt: TGCGCCAGCAGTGAGACCTTGGGACTGGGCCCCACAGATACGCAGTATTTT
cdr3_aa: CASSETLGLGPTDTQYF

clone_size: few
v_call: TRBV25-1
j_call: TRBJ2-2
d_call: NA
cdr3_nt: TGTGCCAGCAGTGAATGGGTGACGCCGGGTACCGGGGAGCTGTTTTTT
cdr3_aa: CASSEWVTPGTGELFF

clone_size: NA
v_call: TRBV9
j_call: TRBJ2-7
d_call: TRBD2
cdr3_nt: TGTGCCAGCAGCGTAGGCGGGAGAGGGAACGAGCAGTACTTC
cdr3_aa: CASSVGGRGNEQYF

clone_size: few
v_call: TRBV27
j_call: TRBJ2-6
d_call: NA
cdr3_nt: TGTGCCAGCAGTTACGGGAGTGGCGGGGCCAACGTCCTGACTTTC
cdr3_aa: CASSYGSGGANVLTF